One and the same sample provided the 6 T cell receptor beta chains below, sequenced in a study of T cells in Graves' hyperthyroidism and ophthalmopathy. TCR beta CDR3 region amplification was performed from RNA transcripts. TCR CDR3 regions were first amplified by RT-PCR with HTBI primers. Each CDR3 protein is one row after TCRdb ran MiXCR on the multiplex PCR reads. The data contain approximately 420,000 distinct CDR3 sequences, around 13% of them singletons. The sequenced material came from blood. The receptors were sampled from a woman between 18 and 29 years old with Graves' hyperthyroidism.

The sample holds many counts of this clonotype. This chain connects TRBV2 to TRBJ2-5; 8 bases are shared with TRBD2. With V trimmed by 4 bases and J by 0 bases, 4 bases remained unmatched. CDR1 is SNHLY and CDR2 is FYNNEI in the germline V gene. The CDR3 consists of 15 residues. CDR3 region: CASSGLAGYQETQYF. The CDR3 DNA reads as TGTGCCAGCAGTGGGCTAGCGGGCTACCAAGAGACCCAGTACTTC. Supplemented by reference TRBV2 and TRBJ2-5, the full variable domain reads EPEVTQTPSHQVTQMGQEVILRCVPISNHLYFYWYRQILGQKVEFLVSFYNNEISEKSEIFDDQFSVERPDGSNFTLKIRSTKLEDSAMYFCASSGLAGYQETQYFGPGTRLLVL.

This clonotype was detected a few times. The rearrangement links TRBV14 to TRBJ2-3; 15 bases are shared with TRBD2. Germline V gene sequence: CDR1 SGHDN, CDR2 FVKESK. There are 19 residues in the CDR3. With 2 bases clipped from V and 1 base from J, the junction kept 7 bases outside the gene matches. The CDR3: CASSQPGTSGRWRTDTQYF. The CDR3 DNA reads TGTGCCAGCAGCCAACCTGGGACTAGCGGGAGGTGGCGCACAGATACGCAGTATTTT.

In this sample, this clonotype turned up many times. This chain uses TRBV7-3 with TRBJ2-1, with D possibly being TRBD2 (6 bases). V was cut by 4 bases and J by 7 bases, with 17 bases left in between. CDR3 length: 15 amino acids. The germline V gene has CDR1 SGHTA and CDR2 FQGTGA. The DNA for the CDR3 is TGTGCCAGCAGCTATGATGGGGCCCGGGGGAATGAGCAGTTCTTC. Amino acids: CASSYDGARGNEQFF.

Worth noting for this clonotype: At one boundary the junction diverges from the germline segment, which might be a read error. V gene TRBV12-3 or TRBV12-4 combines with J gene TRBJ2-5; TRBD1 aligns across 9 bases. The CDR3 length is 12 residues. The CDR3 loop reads CASRDRGVTQYF. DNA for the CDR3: TGTGCCAGCAGAGACAGGGGGGTGACCCAATACTTC.

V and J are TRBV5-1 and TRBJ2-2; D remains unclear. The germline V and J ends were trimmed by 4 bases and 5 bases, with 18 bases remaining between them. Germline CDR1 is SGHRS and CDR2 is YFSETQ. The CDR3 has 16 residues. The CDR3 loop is CASSATGQRVTGELFF. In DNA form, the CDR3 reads TGCGCCAGCAGCGCCACGGGCCAAAGGGTTACCGGGGAGCTGTTTTTT.

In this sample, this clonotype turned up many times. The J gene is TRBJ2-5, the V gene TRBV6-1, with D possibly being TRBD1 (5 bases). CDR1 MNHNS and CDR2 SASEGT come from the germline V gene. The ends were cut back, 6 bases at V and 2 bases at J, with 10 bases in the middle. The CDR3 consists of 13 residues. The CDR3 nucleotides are TGTGCCAGCAGCCCGACAGTTCAAGAGACCCAGTACTTC. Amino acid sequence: CASSPTVQETQYF.